One and the same sample provided the 14 T cell receptor beta chains below, sequenced in a study of OX40 agonist ivuxolimab in advanced cancers. Libraries were prepared by immunoSEQ multiplex PCR; TCRdb keeps only in-frame clonotypes and omits some of them. The sample carries 25,000 to 35,000 clones, about 80% recorded once. The material sequenced was CD4+ or CD8+ T cells sorted from blood, taken in a trial of the OX40 agonist ivuxolimab. Receptor source: an adult with an advanced solid tumor such as melanoma, head and neck, liver or kidney cancer.

This chain joins TRBV28 and TRBJ2-4, with 8 bases identical to TRBD1. This CDR3 contains 12 residues. V trimming: 5 bases; J trimming: 9 bases; junction bases outside the gene matches: 3. The germline V gene encodes CDR1 MDHEN and CDR2 SYDVKM. The CDR3 DNA reads TGTGCCAGCAGTCGCGACAGGGGCATTCAGTACTTC. As protein: CASSRDRGIQYF.

V usage is TRBV9 and J usage is TRBJ2-1; no clear D gene. V dropped 2 bases and J dropped 9 bases, with 6 bases sitting between them. The CDR3 has 11 residues. Germline assignment: CDR1 SGDLS and CDR2 YYNGEE. The CDR3 coding sequence is TGTGCCAGCAGCGTTGGGGTTGAGCAGTTCTTC. Translation: CASSVGVEQFF.

J is TRBJ1-6 and V is TRBV5-4; D gene ambiguous. Deletions cut 2 bases from V and 7 bases from J, with 4 bases between. Per germline, CDR1 SGHNT and CDR2 YYREEE (reference sequence). The CDR3 totals 12 residues. The CDR3 here is CASSFGNSPLHF. CDR3 nucleotide sequence: TGTGCCAGCAGCTTCGGCAATTCACCCCTCCACTTT.

The chain joins TRBV6-1 to TRBJ2-3; TRBD2 aligns across 9 bases. CDR1 is MNHNS, CDR2 SASEGT, per germline. J lost 1 base, V lost 2 bases, and 4 bases had no gene match. This CDR3 spans 16 amino acids. CDR3 sequence (DNA): TGTGCCAGCAGTGAAATTAGCGGGAGCGGCACAGATACGCAGTATTTT. It specifies CASSEISGSGTDTQYF.

The chain combines TRBV28 with TRBJ1-2; D gene ambiguous. Germline V gene sequence: CDR1 MDHEN, CDR2 SYDVKM. The CDR3 covers 17 residues. With 3 bases removed from V and 4 bases from J, the gap between germline ends came to 21 bases. CDR3 sequence (DNA): TGTGCCAGCAGTTTTTCTCGTCCGGGCTTGGGTGGCTATGGCTACACCTTC. Translation gives CASSFSRPGLGGYGYTF.

The chain combines TRBV2 with TRBJ2-1, with 13 bases matching TRBD2. The CDR3 sequence is 15 residues long. The V segment lost 6 bases and the J segment 2 bases; nucleotides outside the gene matches: 1. Germline assignment: CDR1 SNHLY and CDR2 FYNNEI. The CDR3 nucleotides are TGTGCCAGCAGCACTAGCGGGGGGGCCTACAATGAGCAGTTCTTC. It codes for CASSTSGGAYNEQFF.

CDR3 sequence (DNA): TGCGCCAGCAGTGACGGGACTAGCATAGGCAATGAGCAGTTCTTC. It translates to CASSDGTSIGNEQFF. The chain carries TRBV5-1 and TRBJ2-1; TRBD2 aligns across 9 bases. V was pared by 5 bases and J by 6 bases, with 9 bases of the junction left unmatched. The CDR3 is made up of 15 amino acids. Per the germline V gene, CDR1 is SGHRS and CDR2 is YFSETQ. Complete variable domain (other parts from reference TRBV5-1 and TRBJ2-1): KAGVTQTPRYLIKTRGQQVTLSCSPISGHRSVSWYQQTPGQGLQFLFEYFSETQRNKGNFPGRFSGRQFSNSRSEMNVSTLELGDSALYLCASSDGTSIGNEQFFGPGTRLTVL.

The chain carries TRBV30 and TRBJ2-3; D might be TRBD1 (6 bases). V lost 7 bases, J lost 3 bases, and 17 bases lay in between. CDR1 is GTSNPN and CDR2 is SVGIG in the germline V gene (reference sequence). CDR3 length equals 14 residues. The CDR3 nucleotides read TGTGCCTCGGATAAACAGGGAGAGACAGATACGCAGTATTTT. This translates into CASDKQGETDTQYF.

V and J are TRBV11-2 and TRBJ1-3, with unresolved D. V was clipped by 2 bases and J by 0 bases, with 5 bases between them. Germline V gene lookup returns CDR1 SGHAT and CDR2 FQNNGV. This CDR3 has 14 residues. The CDR3 here is CASSLRPSGNTIYF. The CDR3 nucleotides read TGTGCCAGCAGCTTACGACCCTCTGGAAACACCATATATTTT.

V and J are TRBV9 and TRBJ2-1; TRBD2 agrees at 12 bases. CDR3 length: 14 amino acids. The V segment lost 4 bases and the J segment 11 bases; nucleotides outside the gene matches: 7. CDR1 is SGDLS and CDR2 is YYNGEE in the germline V gene. The chain's CDR3 is CASSPPTSGGKQFF. The CDR3 nucleotides are TGTGCCAGCAGCCCTCCGACTAGCGGGGGAAAGCAGTTCTTC.

The chain is built from TRBV4-3 and TRBJ1-1; D gene ambiguous. The CDR3 spans 13 residues. V lost 4 bases, J lost 3 bases, and 9 bases lay in between. Germline V gives CDR1 LGHNA, CDR2 YSLEER. CDR3 nucleotide sequence: TGCGCCAGCAGCCGAAATTTGGACACTGAAGCTTTCTTT. This sequence encodes CASSRNLDTEAFF.

The chain couples TRBV28 to TRBJ2-7; possible D gene TRBD1, 5 bases. V lost 5 bases to trimming and J lost 0 bases, with 20 bases between them. The CDR3 runs to 17 residues. The germline CDR1 and CDR2 sequences are MDHEN and SYDVKM. This CDR3 is CASSPLLQGPLSYEQYF. Here the CDR3 DNA reads TGTGCCAGCAGTCCCCTCCTTCAGGGTCCGCTCTCCTACGAGCAGTACTTC. The full variable domain, its missing parts supplied by reference TRBV28 and TRBJ2-7, is DVKVTQSSRYLVKRTGEKVFLECVQDMDHENMFWYRQDPGLGLRLIYFSYDVKMKEKGDIPEGYSVSREKKERFSLILESASTNQTSMYLCASSPLLQGPLSYEQYFGPGTRLTVT.

The genes are TRBV10-3 and TRBJ2-2, with 8 bases aligning to TRBD1. This CDR3 region has 15 residues. The V and J ends lost 7 bases and 7 bases, in that order; junction bases with no gene match: 11. Germline V lookup: CDR1 ENHRY, CDR2 SYGVKD. CDR3 in amino acids: CAITPGQARGGELFF. For the CDR3, the DNA is TGTGCCATCACCCCGGGACAGGCGCGGGGCGGGGAGCTGTTTTTT.

This rearrangement joins TRBV28 to TRBJ2-7, with 10 bases identical to TRBD2. Trimming took 3 bases from V and 1 from J; bases not matched to a gene: 3. The CDR3 sequence is 15 residues long. In germline, CDR1 is MDHEN, CDR2 SYDVKM. CDR3 amino acids: CASSLPGLASYEQYF. In nucleotides, the CDR3 is TGTGCCAGCAGTTTGCCGGGACTAGCGTCCTACGAGCAGTACTTC.